The sequence of this T cell receptor beta chain was determined in a study of regulatory T cells in long-lasting Graves disease. This clonotype came up many times. CDR3-region Arm-PCR and iRepertoire HTBI primers produced the TCR beta libraries. Via MiXCR, TCRdb re-called the multiplex PCR reads, giving one row per CDR3 protein. This repertoire shows 300,000 to 350,000 distinct CDR3 sequences, less than 20% found once; its top ten account for roughly 29%. Time point reported: persistent/refractory GD, antithyroid drugs over 5 years with positive TRAb. Isolated PBMC RNA provided the starting material for the TCR library. This CDR3 is built from 14 residues. The V gene end was trimmed by 0 bases and the J gene end by 7 bases; junction bases not matched to a gene: 5. Germline V lookup: CDR1 GTSNPN, CDR2 SVGIG (reference sequence).

Source: peripheral blood mononuclear cells (PBMCs), taken when the disease was refractory, from a patient treated with antithyroid drugs. The TCR was taken from a female donor with Graves disease. This rearrangement joins TRBV30 to TRBJ1-2; 10 bases agree with TRBD1. The CDR3 loop reads CAWSVETGGRGYTF. The CDR3 nucleotides are TGTGCCTGGAGTGTTGAGACAGGGGGCCGTGGCTACACCTTC.